This TCR beta chain was observed in a study of blood T cell repertoires in COVID-19. About the study: Acute and convalescent COVID-19 samples came from the United States, Italy and Spain. Sample material is recorded as cDNA or gDNA derived from T cells, B-cell-depleted T cells, or PBMCs.

Under the authors' procedure: Estimates of nucleated cell counts were drawn from the amplification of reference gene primers. The table came from immunoSEQ multiplex PCR; TCRdb's copy has only in-frame clones and leaves some out. Clone size and V and J calls were adopted from that table, with D and trimming inferred from the DNA. Among over 250,000 clones listed, 65% to 90% were seen once. Trimming at V came to 1 base and at J to 7 bases, leaving 9 bases not matched to a gene. Per germline, CDR1 MGHRA and CDR2 YSYEKL. There are 16 residues in the CDR3. The receptor's source is a human donor in a cohort sampled during active COVID-19. The chain is built from TRBV4-1 and TRBJ2-2; 7 nucleotides line up with TRBD1. The sequenced sample consisted of peripheral blood. The CDR3 spells CASSQALGGTFGELFF. The CDR3 DNA follows: TGCGCCAGCAGCCAAGCCTTAGGGGGCACGTTCGGGGAGCTGTTTTTT.